These T cell receptor beta chains were read from a single sample in a study of tumor-infiltrating lymphocytes in oesophageal squamous cell carcinoma. TCRdb reprocessed the PCR reads via MiXCR and lists one record per CDR3 protein. The table includes about 20,000 distinct CDR3 sequences, around two fifths detected once. Specimen: blood. These receptors all stem from a male donor with esophageal squamous cell carcinoma. The CDR3 runs from the conserved cysteine through the conserved F or W. The order of the fields is J gene, V gene, CDR3 protein.

TRBJ1-2 | TRBV7-6 | CASRVDYYGYTF
TRBJ2-1 | TRBV20-1 | CSPLRAAYNEQFF
TRBJ2-3 | TRBV5-1 | CASSLSSTDTQYF
- | TRBV7-9 | CASSSQGQQETQYF
TRBJ2-5 | TRBV6-1 | CASSWGRQETQYF
TRBJ1-1 | TRBV10-3 | CAISDSMNTEAFF
TRBJ2-7 | TRBV6-1 | CASSRGAPGGPGEQYF
TRBJ2-5 | TRBV5-1 | CASYGHPNTGELYF
TRBJ2-1 | TRBV27 | CASRPTSGRSYNEQFF
TRBJ1-5 | TRBV6-1 | CASSEGIRVPYSNQPQHF
TRBJ2-3 | TRBV19 | CASSSGTSADTQYF
TRBJ2-1 | TRBV7-2 | CASSLAARRLGNEQFF
TRBJ2-7 | TRBV7-2 | CASSLEWAVSYEQYF
- | TRBV28 | CASSRDRVLAGANEQFF
TRBJ2-7 | TRBV7-3 | CASSRVYYEQYF
TRBJ2-7 | TRBV7-8 | CASSLQQGRSYEQYF
TRBJ1-5 | TRBV19 | CASSPPGALSNQPQHF
- | TRBV7-3 | CASSFGPGDTQYF
TRBJ1-2 | TRBV9 | CASSVGGRQGLETNYGYTF
TRBJ2-7 | TRBV6-1 | CASMPRGSSYEQYF